The 4 T cell receptor delta chains listed next were all sequenced from one sample in a study of gamma-delta chains in newborns, infants, children. TCRdb reran clone calling via CATT on the reads. The table has about 16,000 delta-chain clones, 7% to 7.5% seen once; the top ten hold about a fifth. Sequences were obtained from blood. These receptors were collected from a child who was a newborn, infant or young child, either healthy, febrile or measles-vaccinated (not recorded which).

In this sample, this clone turned up a few times. This sequence joins TRDV2 and TRDJ3, with 11 bases matching TRDD3. J lost 0 bases, V lost 4 bases, and 10 bases had no gene match. The germline gives CDR1 GEAIGNYY, CDR2 EKD. There are 20 residues in the CDR3. The CDR3 sequence is CACDCLGDTRRSWDTRQMFF. Here the CDR3 DNA reads TGTGCCTGTGATTGCTTGGGGGATACGCGTCGCTCCTGGGACACCCGACAGATGTTTTTC.

Comments on this clone: Other DNA sequences in the same sample also yield this CDR3. The chain joins TRDV2 to TRDJ3, with TRDD3 identical over 10 bases. Germline CDR1 is GEAIGNYY and CDR2 is EKD. The CDR3 loop spans 20 amino acids. J was trimmed by 1 base and V by 3 bases; bases with no gene match: 11. The CDR3 DNA is TGTGCCTGTGACGCCGTATTGGGGGATACAGGGTCCTGGGACACCCGACAGATGTTTTTC. Translating gives CACDAVLGDTGSWDTRQMFF.

Comment on this clone: A far larger clone lies a single base away; this is likely a read error. The sample holds other DNA sequences that translate to the same CDR3. CDR3 protein: CACDILGDSWDTRQMFF. The DNA for the CDR3 is TGTGCCTGCGACATACTGGGGGACTCCTGGGACACCCGACAGATGTTTTTC. The chain links TRDV2 to TRDJ3; TRDD3 matches 9 bases. This CDR3 comprises 17 residues. Germline lookup yields CDR1 GEAIGNYY and CDR2 EKD.

The chain joins TRDV2 to TRDJ3, with TRDD3 identical over 12 bases. CDR1 is GEAIGNYY and CDR2 is EKD in the germline V gene. The CDR3 is 20 residues long. After removal of 3 bases from V and 1 base from J, the junction contained 9 bases not matched to a gene. This CDR3 is CACDPVLGDTWSWDTRQMFF. The CDR3 bases are TGTGCCTGTGACCCCGTACTGGGGGATACCTGGTCCTGGGACACCCGACAGATGTTTTTC.